The following is a T cell receptor (beta chain) sequence with its context. Its recognized antigen is unknown. No clone much larger than this one lies a single base away; base qualities are absent. These data come from a study of T cell changes during pregnancy in multiple sclerosis (dated by TCRdb to between 2018 and 2020). About the study as a whole: The study examined how the T cell repertoire changed over the course of pregnancy in women with multiple sclerosis.

Ends trimmed: V by 10 bases, J by 5 bases; bases unmatched to a gene: 10. The CDR3 contains 14 residues, cysteine and phenylalanine counted. Just the 42-base CDR3 DNA is kept, in frame starting at base 1. Library generation was performed with the immunoSEQ multiplex PCR assay. TCRdb mirrors the immuneACCESS table, restricted to in-frame sequences. Some clones are absent from its copies; in checked studies, under half trace to an unresolved V gene, and the reason for the others is unknown. The sample data list some 80,000 clones, and over 85% of these were observed just once. Approximately 1% of the sample goes to the ten largest clones.

The V and J genes are TRBV23-1 and TRBJ2-3, with 9 bases in between that match TRBD2. TRBV23-1 is placed among ORFs of uncertain function. The starting material was peripheral blood, obtained in the first trimester of pregnancy. The receptor was isolated from a female donor with multiple sclerosis, enrolled in a pregnancy study. The nucleotide sequence reads TGCGCCAACCAGAATTGGCGGGAGGGAGATACGCAGTATTTT. It translates as CANQNWREGDTQYF.